The 6 T cell receptor beta chains given below trace back to one sample, sequenced in a study of Ad26.COV2.S vaccination and SARS-CoV-2 variants. Assay: immunoSEQ multiplex PCR; the TCRdb copy retains only in-frame clones and omits some. The table records 350,000 to 450,000 clones, over 80% of them present only once. Treatment defined: about 20 received Ad26.COV2.S at low or high dose, single or two shots; about 5 received placebo; per-sample allocation not given. Sampling happened 63 days after the first vaccine or placebo injection. Here the sequenced sample was peripheral blood, taken in a trial of Ad26.COV2.S vaccine versus placebo. These receptors originate from a person aged 18 to 65 who received the Ad26.COV2.S COVID-19 vaccine or a placebo.

The genes are TRBV4-3 and TRBJ1-2, with 9 bases matching TRBD1. The V gene's germline CDR1 is LGHNA and CDR2 YSLEER. V was pared by 3 bases and J by 3 bases, with 14 bases of the junction left unmatched. This CDR3 is built from 18 residues. The CDR3 coding sequence is TGCGCCAGCAGCCATTACCCGGCGCGGGACAGGGAGGACTATGGCTACACCTTC. It yields the protein CASSHYPARDREDYGYTF.

This sequence joins TRBV6-5 and TRBJ1-1, with D tentatively TRBD1 (5 bases). CDR3 length: 14 residues. Germline CDR1 reads MNHEY; CDR2 reads SVGAGI. V lost 2 bases to trimming and J lost 3 bases, with 10 bases between them. The CDR3 loop reads CASSYTPGDTEAFF. CDR3 DNA sequence: TGTGCCAGCAGTTACACCCCGGGGGACACTGAAGCTTTCTTT.

The CDR3, as DNA: TGTGCCAGCAGCACTCAAAGCTACAATGAGCAGTTCTTC. Translation gives CASSTQSYNEQFF. V is TRBV21-1 and J is TRBJ2-1. TRBV21-1 constitutes a pseudogene. The CDR3 loop spans 13 amino acids.

The chain combines TRBV27 with TRBJ1-2; D is ambiguous. The CDR3 sequence is 13 residues long. CDR1 and CDR2 (germline): MNHEY, SMNVEV (reference sequence). V was pared by 6 bases and J by 7 bases, with 15 bases between. The CDR3 DNA follows: TGTGCCAGCAGCCGTCGGGAGGCCCCTGGCTACACCTTC. Its translation: CASSRREAPGYTF.

This chain uses TRBV10-2 with TRBJ2-3; D is possibly TRBD2 (7 bases). The CDR3 length is 17 residues. Between the trimmed V and J ends, which lost 2 bases and 5 bases, there was a span of 20 bases. Per the germline V gene, CDR1 is WSHSY and CDR2 is SAAADI. The CDR3 is CASSENPGLRGGDTQYF. The DNA of the CDR3 is TGCGCCAGCAGTGAGAATCCGGGACTGAGGGGGGGAGATACGCAGTATTTT.

V usage is TRBV30 and J usage is TRBJ1-4; 11 nucleotides match TRBD1. This CDR3 is 14 amino acids long. Germline V gene lookup returns CDR1 GTSNPN and CDR2 SVGIG (reference sequence). After removal of 1 base from V and 11 bases from J, the junction contained 6 bases not matched to a gene. The CDR3 DNA follows: TGTGCCTGGAGTGGGACAGGGGGCTTGACGAAACTGTTTTTT. Its protein is CAWSGTGGLTKLFF.